This T cell receptor (beta chain) was recorded in a study of blood T cell repertoires in COVID-19. The protocol was immunoSEQ multiplex PCR, while the TCRdb copy is restricted to in-frame clones and leaves out a portion. The data show 280,000 or so clones, roughly 85% seen once. The CDR3 spans 15 residues. The V segment lost 4 bases and the J segment 9 bases; nucleotides outside the gene matches: 11. In germline, CDR1 is SGHAT, CDR2 FQNNGV. The sequencing input was PBMCs or T cells enriched from blood (not recorded which). This sequence originates from a woman in her thirties or forties who had recovered from COVID-19. The chain carries TRBV11-2 and TRBJ2-1; 8 nucleotides line up with TRBD2. The CDR3 DNA reads as TGTGCCAGCAGCTCAGCGGGACTAGTTAGAGGTGAGCAGTTCTTC. Translated, it gives CASSSAGLVRGEQFF.